The present TCR beta chain was sequenced within a study of technical replicates of blood from a handful of donors. Trimming took off 1 base at V and 2 bases at J, with 14 bases between the two ends. CDR1 is LGHNA and CDR2 is YSLEER in the germline V gene. This CDR3 is 16 amino acids long. Clones were read by immunoSEQ multiplex PCR, and TCRdb kept only the in-frame ones, dropping some. The data contain about 73,000 clones, 90% of them seen just once; the ten biggest clones take up roughly 4.5%. The sequenced sample was PBMCs. The source of this sequence is a human donor in good health. Some clones in this sample may be carry-over from other donors' samples. The chain is built from TRBV4-3 and TRBJ1-2; possible D gene TRBD1, 6 bases. CDR3 sequence (DNA): TGCGCCAGCAGCCAAGGAGTAGGCAGGGGAAACTATGGCTACACCTTC. Translation gives CASSQGVGRGNYGYTF.